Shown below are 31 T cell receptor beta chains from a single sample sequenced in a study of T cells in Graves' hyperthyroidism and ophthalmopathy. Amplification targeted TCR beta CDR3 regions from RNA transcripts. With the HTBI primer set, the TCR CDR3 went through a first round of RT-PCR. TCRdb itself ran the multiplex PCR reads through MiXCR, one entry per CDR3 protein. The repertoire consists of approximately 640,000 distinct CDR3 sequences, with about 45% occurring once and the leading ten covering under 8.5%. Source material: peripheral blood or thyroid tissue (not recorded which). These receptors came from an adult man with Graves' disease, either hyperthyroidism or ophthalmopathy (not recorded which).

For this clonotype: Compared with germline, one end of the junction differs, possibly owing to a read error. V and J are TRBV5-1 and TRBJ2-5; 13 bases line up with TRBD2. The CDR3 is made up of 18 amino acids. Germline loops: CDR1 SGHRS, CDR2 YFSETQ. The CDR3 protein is CASSLATGTSGIGETQYF. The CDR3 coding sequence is TGTGCCAGCAGCTTAGCGACCGGGACTAGCGGGATTGGAGAGACCCAGTACTTC.

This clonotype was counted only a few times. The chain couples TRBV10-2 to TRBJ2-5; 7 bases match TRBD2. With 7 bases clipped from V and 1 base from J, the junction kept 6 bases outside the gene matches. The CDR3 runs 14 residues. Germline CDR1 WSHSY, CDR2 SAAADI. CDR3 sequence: CASNEAGPQETQYF. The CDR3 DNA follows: TGCGCCAGCAACGAAGCGGGGCCCCAAGAGACCCAGTACTTC.

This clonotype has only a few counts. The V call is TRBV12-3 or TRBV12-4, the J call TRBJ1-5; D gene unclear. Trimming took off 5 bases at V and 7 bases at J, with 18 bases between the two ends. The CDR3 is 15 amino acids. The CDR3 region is CASSPTPGMGQPQHF. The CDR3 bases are TGTGCCAGCAGTCCAACCCCGGGGATGGGGCAGCCCCAGCATTTT.

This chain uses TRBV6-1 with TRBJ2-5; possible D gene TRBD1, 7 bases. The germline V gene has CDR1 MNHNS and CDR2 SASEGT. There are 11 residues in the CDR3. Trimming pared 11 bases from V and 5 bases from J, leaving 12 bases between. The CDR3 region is CAATGTETQYF. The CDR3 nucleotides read TGTGCCGCGACAGGGACTGAGACCCAGTACTTC.

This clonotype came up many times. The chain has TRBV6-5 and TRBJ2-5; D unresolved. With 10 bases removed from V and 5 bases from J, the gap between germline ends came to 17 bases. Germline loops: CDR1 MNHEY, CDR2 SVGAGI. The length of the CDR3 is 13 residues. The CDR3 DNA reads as TGTGCCACTGCCGGCGGTAGTCGTGAGACCCAGTACTTC. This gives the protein CATAGGSRETQYF.

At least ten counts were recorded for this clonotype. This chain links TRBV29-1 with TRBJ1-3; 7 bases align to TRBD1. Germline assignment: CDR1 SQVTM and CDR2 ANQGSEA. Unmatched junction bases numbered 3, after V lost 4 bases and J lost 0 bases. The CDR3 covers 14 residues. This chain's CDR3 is CSVGGGRSGNTIYF. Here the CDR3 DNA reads TGCAGCGTTGGAGGGGGCCGCTCTGGAAACACCATATATTTT.

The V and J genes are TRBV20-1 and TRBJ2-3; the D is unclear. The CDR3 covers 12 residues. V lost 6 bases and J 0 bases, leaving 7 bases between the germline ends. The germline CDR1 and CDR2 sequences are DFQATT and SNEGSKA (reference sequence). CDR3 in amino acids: CSAPWSTDTQYF. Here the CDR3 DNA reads TGCAGTGCCCCATGGAGCACAGATACGCAGTATTTT.

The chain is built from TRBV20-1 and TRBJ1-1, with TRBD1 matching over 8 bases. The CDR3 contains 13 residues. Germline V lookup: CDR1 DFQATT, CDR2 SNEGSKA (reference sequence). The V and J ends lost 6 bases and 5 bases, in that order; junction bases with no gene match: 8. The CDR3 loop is CSARTGWTTEAFF. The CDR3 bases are TGCAGTGCGAGGACAGGGTGGACGACTGAAGCTTTCTTT.

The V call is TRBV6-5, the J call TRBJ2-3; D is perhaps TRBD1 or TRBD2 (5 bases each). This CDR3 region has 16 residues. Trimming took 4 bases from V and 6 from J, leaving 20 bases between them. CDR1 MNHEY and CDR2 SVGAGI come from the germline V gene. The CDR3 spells CASSSLPGPKEDTQYF. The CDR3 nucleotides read TGTGCCAGCAGTTCGCTCCCGGGGCCTAAAGAGGATACGCAGTATTTT.

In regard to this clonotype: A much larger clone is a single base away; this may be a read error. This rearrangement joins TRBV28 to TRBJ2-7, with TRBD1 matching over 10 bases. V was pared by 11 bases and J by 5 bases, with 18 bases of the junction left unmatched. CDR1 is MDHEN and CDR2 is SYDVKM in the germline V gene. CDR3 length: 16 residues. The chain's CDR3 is CAASRTGDRGVDEQYF. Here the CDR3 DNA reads TGTGCCGCCAGCAGAACCGGGGACAGGGGTGTGGACGAGCAGTACTTC.

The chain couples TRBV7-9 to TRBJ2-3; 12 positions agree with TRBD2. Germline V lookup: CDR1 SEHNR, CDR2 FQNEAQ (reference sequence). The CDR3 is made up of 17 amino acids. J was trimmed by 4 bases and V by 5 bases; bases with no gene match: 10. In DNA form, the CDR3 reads TGTGCCAGCAGCCCGACTAGCGGGGGTTTCTCGGCAGATACGCAGTATTTT. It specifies CASSPTSGGFSADTQYF.

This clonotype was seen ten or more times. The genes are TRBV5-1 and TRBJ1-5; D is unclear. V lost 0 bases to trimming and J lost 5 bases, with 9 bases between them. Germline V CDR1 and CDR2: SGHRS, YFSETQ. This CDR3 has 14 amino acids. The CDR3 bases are TGCGCCAGCAGCTTGGACGGCGATTATCAGCCCCAGCATTTT. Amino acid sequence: CASSLDGDYQPQHF.

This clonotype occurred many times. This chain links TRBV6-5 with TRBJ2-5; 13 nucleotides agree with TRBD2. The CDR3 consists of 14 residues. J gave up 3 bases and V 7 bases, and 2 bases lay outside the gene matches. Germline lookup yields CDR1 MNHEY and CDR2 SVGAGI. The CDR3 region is CASTGLAGKETQYF. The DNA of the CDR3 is TGTGCCAGCACGGGACTAGCGGGAAAAGAGACCCAGTACTTC.

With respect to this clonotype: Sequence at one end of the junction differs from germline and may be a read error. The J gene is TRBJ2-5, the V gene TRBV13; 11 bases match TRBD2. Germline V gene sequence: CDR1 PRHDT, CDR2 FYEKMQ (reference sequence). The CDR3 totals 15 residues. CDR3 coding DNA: TGTGCCAACAGCTCGGGACTAGCGGCACAAGAGACCCAGTACTTC. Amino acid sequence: CANSSGLAAQETQYF.

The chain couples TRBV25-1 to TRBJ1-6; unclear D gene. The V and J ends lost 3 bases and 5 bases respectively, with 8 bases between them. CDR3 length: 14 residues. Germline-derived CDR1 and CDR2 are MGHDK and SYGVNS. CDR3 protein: CASSDRPDNSPLHF. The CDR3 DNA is TGTGCCAGCAGTGACAGGCCGGATAATTCACCCCTCCACTTT.

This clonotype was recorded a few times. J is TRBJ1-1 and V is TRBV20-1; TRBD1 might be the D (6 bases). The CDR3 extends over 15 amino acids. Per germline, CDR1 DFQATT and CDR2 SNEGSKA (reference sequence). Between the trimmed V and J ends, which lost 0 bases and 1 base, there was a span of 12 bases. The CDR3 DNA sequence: TGCAGTGCTAGAGATGTGGACAGACCGAACACTGAAGCTTTCTTT. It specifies CSARDVDRPNTEAFF.

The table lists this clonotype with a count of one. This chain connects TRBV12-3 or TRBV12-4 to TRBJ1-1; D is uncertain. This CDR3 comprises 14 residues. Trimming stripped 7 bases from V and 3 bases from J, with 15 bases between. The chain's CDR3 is CASIQDYRDTEAFF. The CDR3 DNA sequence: TGTGCCAGCATCCAAGATTATCGGGACACTGAAGCTTTCTTT.

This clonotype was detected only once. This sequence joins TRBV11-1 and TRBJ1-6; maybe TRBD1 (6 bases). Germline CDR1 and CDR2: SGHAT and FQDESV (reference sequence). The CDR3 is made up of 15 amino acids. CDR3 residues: CASAPLQGTNSPLHF. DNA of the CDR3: TGTGCTAGTGCCCCTCTTCAGGGGACGAATTCACCCCTCCACTTT.

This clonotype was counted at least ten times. As DNA, the CDR3 is TGTGCCAGCAGCCAGTGGGGCAACACTGAAGCTTTCTTT. This sequence encodes CASSQWGNTEAFF. The chain employs TRBV14 and TRBJ1-1; D perhaps matches TRBD1 (5 bases). Trimming cost V 3 bases and J 2 bases, with 7 bases left between them. Germline assignment: CDR1 SGHDN and CDR2 FVKESK. The CDR3 sequence is 13 residues long.

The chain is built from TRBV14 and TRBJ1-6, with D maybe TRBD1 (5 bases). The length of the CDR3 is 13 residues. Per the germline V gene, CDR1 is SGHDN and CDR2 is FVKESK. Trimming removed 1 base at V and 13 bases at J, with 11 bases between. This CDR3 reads CASSQATATPLHF. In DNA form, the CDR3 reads TGTGCCAGCAGCCAAGCGACAGCTACCCCCCTCCACTTT.

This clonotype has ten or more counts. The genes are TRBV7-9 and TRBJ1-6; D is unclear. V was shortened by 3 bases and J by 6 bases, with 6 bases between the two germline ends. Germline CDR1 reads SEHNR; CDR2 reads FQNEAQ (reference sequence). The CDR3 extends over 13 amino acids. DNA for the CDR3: TGTGCCAGCAGCTTGAACGGTAATTCACCCCTCCACTTT. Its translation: CASSLNGNSPLHF.

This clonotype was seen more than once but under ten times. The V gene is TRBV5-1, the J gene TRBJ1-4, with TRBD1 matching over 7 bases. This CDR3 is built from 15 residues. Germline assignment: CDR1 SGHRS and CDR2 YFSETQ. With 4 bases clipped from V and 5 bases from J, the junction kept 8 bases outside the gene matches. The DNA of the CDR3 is TGCGCCAGCAGCGGCCGGGACAGTGAGAATGAAAAACTGTTTTTT. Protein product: CASSGRDSENEKLFF.

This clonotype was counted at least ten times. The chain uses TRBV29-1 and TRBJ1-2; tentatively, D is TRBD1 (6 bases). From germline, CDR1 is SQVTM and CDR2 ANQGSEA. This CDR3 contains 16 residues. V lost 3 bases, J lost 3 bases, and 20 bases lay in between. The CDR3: CSVDPGAESEDYGYTF. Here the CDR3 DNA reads TGCAGCGTTGATCCGGGGGCGGAATCCGAGGACTATGGCTACACCTTC.

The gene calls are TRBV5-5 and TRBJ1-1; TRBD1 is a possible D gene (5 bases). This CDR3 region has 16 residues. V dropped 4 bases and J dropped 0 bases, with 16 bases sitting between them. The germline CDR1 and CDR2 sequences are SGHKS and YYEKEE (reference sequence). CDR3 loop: CASSVGGGGLNTEAFF. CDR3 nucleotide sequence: TGTGCCAGCAGCGTGGGGGGGGGAGGGTTGAACACTGAAGCTTTCTTT.

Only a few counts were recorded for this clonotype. The CDR3 DNA reads as TGTGCCAGCAGCTTAGACGAGACAGGCCATCACGAGCAGTACTTC. Amino acid sequence: CASSLDETGHHEQYF. The V call is TRBV7-9, the J call TRBJ2-7; tentatively, D is TRBD1 (6 bases). V lost 1 base and J 5 bases, leaving 15 bases between the germline ends. The CDR3 is 15 amino acids. Germline V CDR1 and CDR2: SEHNR, FQNEAQ (reference sequence).

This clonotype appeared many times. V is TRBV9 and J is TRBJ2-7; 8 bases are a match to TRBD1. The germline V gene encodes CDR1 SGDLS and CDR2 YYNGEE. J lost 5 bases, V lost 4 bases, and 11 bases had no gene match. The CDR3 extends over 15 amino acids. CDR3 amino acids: CASSPGWTGRDEQYF. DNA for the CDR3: TGTGCCAGCAGCCCAGGTTGGACAGGGCGTGACGAGCAGTACTTC.

This CDR3 reads CASSLAGGEGQPQHF. The CDR3 DNA reads as TGCGCCAGCAGCTTGGCGGGCGGGGAAGGACAGCCCCAGCATTTT. The rearrangement joins TRBV5-1 to TRBJ1-5, with unresolved D. CDR1 is SGHRS, CDR2 YFSETQ, per germline. V lost 0 bases and J 7 bases, leaving 14 bases between the germline ends. This CDR3 spans 15 amino acids.

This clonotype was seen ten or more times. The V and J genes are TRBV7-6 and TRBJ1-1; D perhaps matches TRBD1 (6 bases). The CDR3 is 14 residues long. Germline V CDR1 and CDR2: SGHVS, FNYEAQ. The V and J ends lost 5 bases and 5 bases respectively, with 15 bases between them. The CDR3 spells CASSPTGWATEAFF. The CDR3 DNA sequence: TGTGCCAGCAGCCCCACAGGGTGGGCGACTGAAGCTTTCTTT.

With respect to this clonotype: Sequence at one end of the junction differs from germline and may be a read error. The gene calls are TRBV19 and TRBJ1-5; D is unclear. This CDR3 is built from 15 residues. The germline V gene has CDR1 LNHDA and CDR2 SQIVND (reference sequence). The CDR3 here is CASSIVRHSDQPQHF. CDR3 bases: TGTGCCAGTAGTATAGTTAGACATAGCGATCAGCCCCAGCATTTT.

CDR3 in amino acids: CASSPPRTDEQYF. The CDR3 DNA reads as TGTGCCAGCAGCCCACCTAGGACGGACGAGCAGTACTTC. The gene calls are TRBV5-6 and TRBJ2-7; no clear D gene. The CDR3 runs 13 residues. From germline, CDR1 is SGHDT and CDR2 YYEEEE. V lost 4 bases, J lost 5 bases, and 13 bases lay in between.

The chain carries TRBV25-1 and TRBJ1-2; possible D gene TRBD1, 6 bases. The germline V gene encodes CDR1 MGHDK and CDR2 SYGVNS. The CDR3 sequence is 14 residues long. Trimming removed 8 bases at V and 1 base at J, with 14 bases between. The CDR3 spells CASGISRGNYGYTF. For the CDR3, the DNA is TGTGCCAGCGGGATTTCCAGGGGTAACTATGGCTACACCTTC.